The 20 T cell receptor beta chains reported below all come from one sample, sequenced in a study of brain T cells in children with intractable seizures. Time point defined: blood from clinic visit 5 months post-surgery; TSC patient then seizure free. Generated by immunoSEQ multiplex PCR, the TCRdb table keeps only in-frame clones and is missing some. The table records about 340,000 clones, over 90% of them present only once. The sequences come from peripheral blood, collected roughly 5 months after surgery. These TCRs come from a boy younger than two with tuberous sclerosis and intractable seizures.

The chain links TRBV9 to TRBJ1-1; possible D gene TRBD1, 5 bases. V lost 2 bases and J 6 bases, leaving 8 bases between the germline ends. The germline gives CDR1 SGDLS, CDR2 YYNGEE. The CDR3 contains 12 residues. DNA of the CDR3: TGTGCCAGCAGCGTTGGGGGGGCTGAAGCTTTCTTT. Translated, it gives CASSVGGAEAFF.

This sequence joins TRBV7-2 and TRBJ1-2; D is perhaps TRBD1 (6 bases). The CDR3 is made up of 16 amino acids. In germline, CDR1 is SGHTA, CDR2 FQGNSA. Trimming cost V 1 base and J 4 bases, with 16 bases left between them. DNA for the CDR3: TGTGCCAGCAGCTTAGGGGGGCCGTATCGAGGCTATGGCTACACCTTC. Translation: CASSLGGPYRGYGYTF.

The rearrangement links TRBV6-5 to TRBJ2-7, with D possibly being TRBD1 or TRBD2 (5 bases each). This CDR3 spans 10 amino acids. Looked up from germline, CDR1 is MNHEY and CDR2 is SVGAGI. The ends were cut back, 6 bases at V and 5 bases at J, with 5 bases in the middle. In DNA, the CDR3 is TGTGCCAGCAGGGGACACGAGCAGTACTTC. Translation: CASRGHEQYF.

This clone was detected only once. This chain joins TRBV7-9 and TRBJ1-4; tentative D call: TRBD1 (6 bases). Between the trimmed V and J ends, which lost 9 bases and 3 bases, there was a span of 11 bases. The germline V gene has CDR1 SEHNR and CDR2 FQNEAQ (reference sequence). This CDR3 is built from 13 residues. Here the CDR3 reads CASTGQPNEKLFF. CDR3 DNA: TGTGCCAGTACCGGACAGCCTAATGAAAAACTGTTTTTT.

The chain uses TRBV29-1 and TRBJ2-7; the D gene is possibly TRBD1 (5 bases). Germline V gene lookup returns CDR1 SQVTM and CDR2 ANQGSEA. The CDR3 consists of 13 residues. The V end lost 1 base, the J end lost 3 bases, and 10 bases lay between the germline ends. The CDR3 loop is CSVEAGQGYEQYF. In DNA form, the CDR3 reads TGCAGCGTTGAAGCCGGCCAGGGCTACGAGCAGTACTTC.

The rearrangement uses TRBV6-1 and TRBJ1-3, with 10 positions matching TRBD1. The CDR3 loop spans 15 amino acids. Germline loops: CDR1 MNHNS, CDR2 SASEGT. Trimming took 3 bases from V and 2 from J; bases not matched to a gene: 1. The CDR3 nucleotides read TGTGCCAGCAGTGACGGACAGGGGGCTGGAAACACCATATATTTT. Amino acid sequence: CASSDGQGAGNTIYF.

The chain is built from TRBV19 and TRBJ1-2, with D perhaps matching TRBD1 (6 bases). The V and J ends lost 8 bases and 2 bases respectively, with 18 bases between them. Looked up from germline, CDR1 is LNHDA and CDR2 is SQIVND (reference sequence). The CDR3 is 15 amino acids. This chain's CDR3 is CASSLGGQGNYGYTF. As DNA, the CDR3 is TGTGCCAGTTCCCTCGGGGGGCAGGGAAACTATGGCTACACCTTC.

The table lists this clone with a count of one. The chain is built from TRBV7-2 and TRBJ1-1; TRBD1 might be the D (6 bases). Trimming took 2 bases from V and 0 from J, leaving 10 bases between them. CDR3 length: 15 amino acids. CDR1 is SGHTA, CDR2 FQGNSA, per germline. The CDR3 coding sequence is TGTGCCAGCAGCTTACCGCAGGGGATGAACACTGAAGCTTTCTTT. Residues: CASSLPQGMNTEAFF.

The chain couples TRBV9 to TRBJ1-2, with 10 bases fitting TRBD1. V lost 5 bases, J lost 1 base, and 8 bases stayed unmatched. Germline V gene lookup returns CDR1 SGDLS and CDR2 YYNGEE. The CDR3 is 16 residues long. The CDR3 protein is CASRGTGVIGNYGYTF. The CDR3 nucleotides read TGTGCCAGCAGAGGGACAGGGGTAATCGGTAACTATGGCTACACCTTC.

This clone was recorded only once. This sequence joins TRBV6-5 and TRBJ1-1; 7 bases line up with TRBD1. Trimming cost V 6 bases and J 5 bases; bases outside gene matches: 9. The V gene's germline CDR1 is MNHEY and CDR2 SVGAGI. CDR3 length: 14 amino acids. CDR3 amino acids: CASRYDRDRTEAFF. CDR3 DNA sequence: TGTGCCAGCAGATACGACAGGGACCGAACTGAAGCTTTCTTT.

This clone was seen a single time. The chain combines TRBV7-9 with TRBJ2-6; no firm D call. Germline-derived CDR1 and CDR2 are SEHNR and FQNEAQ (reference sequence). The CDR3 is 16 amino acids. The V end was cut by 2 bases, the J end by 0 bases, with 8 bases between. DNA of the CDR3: TGTGCCAGCAGCTTACAACGGAACTCTGGGGCCAACGTCCTGACTTTC. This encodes CASSLQRNSGANVLTF.

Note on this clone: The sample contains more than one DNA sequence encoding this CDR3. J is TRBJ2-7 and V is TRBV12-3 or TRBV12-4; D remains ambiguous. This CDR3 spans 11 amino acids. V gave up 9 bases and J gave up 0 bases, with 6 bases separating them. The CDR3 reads CASSSSYEQYF. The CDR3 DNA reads TGTGCCAGTTCCTCCTCCTACGAGCAGTACTTC.

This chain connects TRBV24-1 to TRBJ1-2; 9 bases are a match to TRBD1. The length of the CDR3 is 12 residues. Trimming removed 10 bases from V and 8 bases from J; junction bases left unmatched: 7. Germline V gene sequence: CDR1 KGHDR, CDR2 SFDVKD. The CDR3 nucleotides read TGTGCCACTTCGGACAGGGGCTCAGGCTACACCTTC. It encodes CATSDRGSGYTF.

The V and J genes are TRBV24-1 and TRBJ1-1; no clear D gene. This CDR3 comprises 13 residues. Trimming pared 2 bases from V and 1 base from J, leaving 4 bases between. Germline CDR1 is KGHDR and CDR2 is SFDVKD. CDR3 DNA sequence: TGTGCCACCAGTGATTACAGGAACACTGAAGCTTTCTTT. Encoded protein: CATSDYRNTEAFF.

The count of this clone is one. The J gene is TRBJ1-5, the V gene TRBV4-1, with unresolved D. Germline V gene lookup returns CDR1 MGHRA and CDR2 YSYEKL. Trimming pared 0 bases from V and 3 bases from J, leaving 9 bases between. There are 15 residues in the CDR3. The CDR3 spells CASSQDSVNNQPQHF. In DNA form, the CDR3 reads TGCGCCAGCAGCCAAGATTCCGTAAACAATCAGCCCCAGCATTTT.

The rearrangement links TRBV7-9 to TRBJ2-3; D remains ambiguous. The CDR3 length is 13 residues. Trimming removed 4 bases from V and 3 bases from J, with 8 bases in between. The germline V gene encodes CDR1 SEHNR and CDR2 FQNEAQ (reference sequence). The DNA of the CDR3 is TGTGCCAGCAGCTGGGCTAGAACAGATACGCAGTATTTT. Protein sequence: CASSWARTDTQYF.

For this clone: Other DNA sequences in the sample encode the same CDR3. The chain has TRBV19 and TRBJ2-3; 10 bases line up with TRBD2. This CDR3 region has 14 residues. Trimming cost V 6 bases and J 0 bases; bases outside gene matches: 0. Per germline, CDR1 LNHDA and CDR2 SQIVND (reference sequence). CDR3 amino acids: CASRLAGSTDTQYF. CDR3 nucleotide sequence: TGTGCCAGTAGACTAGCGGGAAGCACAGATACGCAGTATTTT.

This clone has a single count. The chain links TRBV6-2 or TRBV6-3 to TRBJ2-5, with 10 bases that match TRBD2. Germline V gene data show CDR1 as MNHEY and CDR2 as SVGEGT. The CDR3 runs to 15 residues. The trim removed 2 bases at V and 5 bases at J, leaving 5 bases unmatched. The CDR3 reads CASSYGLAGVETQYF. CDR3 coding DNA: TGTGCCAGCAGTTACGGTCTAGCGGGAGTGGAGACCCAGTACTTC.

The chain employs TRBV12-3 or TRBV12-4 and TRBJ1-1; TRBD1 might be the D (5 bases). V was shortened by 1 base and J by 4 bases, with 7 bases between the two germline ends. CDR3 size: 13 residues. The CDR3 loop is CASSLVGGTEAFF. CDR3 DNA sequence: TGTGCCAGCAGTTTAGTTGGGGGCACTGAAGCTTTCTTT.

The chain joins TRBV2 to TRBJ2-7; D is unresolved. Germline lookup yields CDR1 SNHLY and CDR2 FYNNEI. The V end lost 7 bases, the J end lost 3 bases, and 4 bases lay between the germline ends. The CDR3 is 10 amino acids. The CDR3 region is CASKNYEQYF. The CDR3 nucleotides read TGTGCCAGCAAGAACTACGAGCAGTACTTC.